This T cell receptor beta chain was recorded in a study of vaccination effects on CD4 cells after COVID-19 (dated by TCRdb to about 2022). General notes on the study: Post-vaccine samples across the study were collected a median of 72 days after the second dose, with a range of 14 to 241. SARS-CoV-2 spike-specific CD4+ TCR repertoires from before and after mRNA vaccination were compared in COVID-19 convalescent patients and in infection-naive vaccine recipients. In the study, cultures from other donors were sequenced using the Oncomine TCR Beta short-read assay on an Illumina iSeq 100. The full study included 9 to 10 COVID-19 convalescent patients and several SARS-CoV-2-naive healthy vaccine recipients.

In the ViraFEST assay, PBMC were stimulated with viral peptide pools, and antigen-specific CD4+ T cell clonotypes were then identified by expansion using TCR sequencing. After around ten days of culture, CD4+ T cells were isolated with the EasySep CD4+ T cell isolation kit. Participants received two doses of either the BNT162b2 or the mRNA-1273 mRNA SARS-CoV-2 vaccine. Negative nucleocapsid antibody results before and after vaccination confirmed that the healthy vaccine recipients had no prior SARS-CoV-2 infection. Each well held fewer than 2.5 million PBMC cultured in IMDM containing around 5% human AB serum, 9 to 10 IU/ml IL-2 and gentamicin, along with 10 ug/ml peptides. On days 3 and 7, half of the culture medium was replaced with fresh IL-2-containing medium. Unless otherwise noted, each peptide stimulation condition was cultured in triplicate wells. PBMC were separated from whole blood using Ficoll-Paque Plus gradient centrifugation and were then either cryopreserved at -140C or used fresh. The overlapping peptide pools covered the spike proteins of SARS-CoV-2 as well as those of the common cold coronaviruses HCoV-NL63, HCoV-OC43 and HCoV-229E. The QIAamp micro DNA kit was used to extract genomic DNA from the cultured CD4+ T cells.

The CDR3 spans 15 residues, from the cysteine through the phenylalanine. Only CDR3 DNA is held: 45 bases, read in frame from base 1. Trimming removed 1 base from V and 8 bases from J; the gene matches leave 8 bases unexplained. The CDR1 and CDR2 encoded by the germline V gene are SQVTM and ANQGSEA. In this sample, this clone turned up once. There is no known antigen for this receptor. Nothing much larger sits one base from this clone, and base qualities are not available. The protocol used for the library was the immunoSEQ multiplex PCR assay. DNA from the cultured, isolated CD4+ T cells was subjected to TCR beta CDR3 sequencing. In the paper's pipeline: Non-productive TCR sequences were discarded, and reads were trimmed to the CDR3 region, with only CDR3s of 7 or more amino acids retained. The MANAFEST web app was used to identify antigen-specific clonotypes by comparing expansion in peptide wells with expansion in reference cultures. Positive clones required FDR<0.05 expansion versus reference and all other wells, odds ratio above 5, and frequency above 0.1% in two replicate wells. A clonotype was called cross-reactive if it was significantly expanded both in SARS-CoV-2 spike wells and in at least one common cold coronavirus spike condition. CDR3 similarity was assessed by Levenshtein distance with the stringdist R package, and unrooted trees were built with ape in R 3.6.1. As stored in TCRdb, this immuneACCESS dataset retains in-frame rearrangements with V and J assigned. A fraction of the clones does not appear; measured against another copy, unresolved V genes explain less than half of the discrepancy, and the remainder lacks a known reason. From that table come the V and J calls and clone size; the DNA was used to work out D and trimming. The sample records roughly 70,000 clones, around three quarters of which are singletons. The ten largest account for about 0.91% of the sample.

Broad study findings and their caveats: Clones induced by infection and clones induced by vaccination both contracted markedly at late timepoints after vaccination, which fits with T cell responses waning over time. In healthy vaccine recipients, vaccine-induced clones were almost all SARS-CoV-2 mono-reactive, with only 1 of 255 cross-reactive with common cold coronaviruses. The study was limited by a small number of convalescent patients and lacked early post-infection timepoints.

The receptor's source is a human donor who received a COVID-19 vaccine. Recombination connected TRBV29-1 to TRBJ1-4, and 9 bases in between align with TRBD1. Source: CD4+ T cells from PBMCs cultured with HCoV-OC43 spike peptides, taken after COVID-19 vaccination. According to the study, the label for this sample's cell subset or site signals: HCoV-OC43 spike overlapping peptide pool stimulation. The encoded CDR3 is CSVEVLTGGAEKLFF. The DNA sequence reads TGCAGCGTTGAAGTCTTGACAGGGGGAGCCGAAAAACTGTTTTTT.